These T cell receptor beta chains were read from a single sample in a study of shared clonotypes between healthy human individuals. Here immunoSEQ multiplex PCR was the method, and the copy in TCRdb shows in-frame clones only, minus some. This sample has 1.6 million or so clones, with approximately 98.5% found just once. The sequenced sample consisted of naive CD4+ T cells sorted from blood. Receptors originate from a man aged 25-45 years in good health. Both conserved end residues are part of each CDR3. D genes are given only for firm matches. The size entry is marked missing in some rows and otherwise reads once, few, many or a size class.

J: TRBJ1-1
D: -
size: -
V: TRBV5-1
CDR3: CASSLVEGTEAFF
DNA: TGCGCCAGCAGCTTGGTTGAGGGCACTGAAGCTTTCTTT

J: TRBJ2-7
D: TRBD1
size: -
V: TRBV27
CDR3: CASSFSDLTGIYEQYF
DNA: TGTGCCAGCAGTTTCTCTGACCTGACAGGGATCTACGAACAGTACTTC

J: TRBJ2-7
D: TRBD2
size: -
V: TRBV28
CDR3: CASSGGLAGLYEQYF
DNA: TGTGCCAGCAGCGGGGGACTAGCGGGGTTGTACGAGCAGTACTTC

J: TRBJ2-7
D: -
size: once
V: TRBV4-3
CDR3: CASSQELPVYEQYF
DNA: TGCGCCAGCAGCCAAGAATTGCCAGTCTACGAGCAGTACTTC

J: TRBJ2-3
D: TRBD2
size: -
V: TRBV10-2
CDR3: CASSEGGLAGWRSLRGTQYF
DNA: TGCGCCAGCAGTGAGGGGGGACTAGCGGGATGGCGAAGCCTACGAGGTACGCAGTATTTT

J: TRBJ2-1
D: -
size: -
V: TRBV7-3
CDR3: CASSLISAGEQFF
DNA: TGTGCCAGCAGCTTAATTTCCGCGGGTGAGCAGTTCTTC

J: TRBJ2-3
D: TRBD2
size: once
V: TRBV9
CDR3: CASSVDYGRPSYTDTQYF
DNA: TGTGCCAGCAGCGTAGATTACGGGAGGCCTTCTTACACAGATACGCAGTATTTT

J: TRBJ2-1
D: TRBD2
size: -
V: TRBV5-1
CDR3: CASSSGTSVYNEQFF
DNA: TGCGCCAGCAGCAGCGGGACTAGTGTCTACAATGAGCAGTTCTTC

J: TRBJ1-1
D: -
size: -
V: TRBV28
CDR3: CASLSGVNTEAFF
DNA: TGTGCCAGCCTGAGCGGAGTTAACACTGAAGCTTTCTTT

J: TRBJ2-1
D: -
size: -
V: TRBV23-1
CDR3: CATRCMAGLYNEQFF
DNA: TGCGCCACACGATGTATGGCAGGGCTTTACAATGAGCAGTTCTTC

J: TRBJ1-5
D: -
size: -
V: TRBV7-2
CDR3: CASSFLLANQPQHF
DNA: TGTGCCAGCAGCTTCCTCCTAGCGAATCAGCCCCAGCATTTT

J: TRBJ2-2
D: TRBD1
size: -
V: TRBV28
CDR3: CASSHGQGRNTGELFF
DNA: TGTGCCAGCAGTCACGGACAGGGGAGGAACACCGGGGAGCTGTTTTTT

J: TRBJ2-7
D: -
size: -
V: TRBV29-1
CDR3: CSVRTGTPMEQYF
DNA: TGCAGCGTGCGGACCGGGACCCCTATGGAGCAGTACTTC

J: TRBJ2-1
D: TRBD2
size: -
V: TRBV6-1
CDR3: CASRRLAANEQFF
DNA: TGTGCCAGCAGAAGACTAGCGGCCAATGAGCAGTTCTTC

J: TRBJ2-3
D: -
size: -
V: TRBV6-4
CDR3: CASSERLFRDTQYF
DNA: TGTGCCAGCAGTGAGCGGCTCTTCCGAGATACGCAGTATTTT

J: TRBJ2-7
D: TRBD2
size: -
V: TRBV9
CDR3: CASSVLAGGPAQPYEQYF
DNA: TGTGCCAGCAGCGTTCTAGCGGGAGGGCCCGCGCAACCCTACGAGCAGTACTTC

J: TRBJ2-7
D: -
size: -
V: TRBV28
CDR3: CASSPRWTIVYEQYF
DNA: TGTGCCAGCAGTCCCAGATGGACAATCGTTTACGAGCAGTACTTC

J: TRBJ1-3
D: TRBD1
size: -
V: TRBV5-1
CDR3: CASSLEGQGNTIYF
DNA: TGCGCCAGCAGCTTGGAGGGACAGGGAAACACCATATATTTT

J: TRBJ1-4
D: -
size: -
V: TRBV30
CDR3: CAWSVKGRGNEKLFF
DNA: TGTGCCTGGAGTGTAAAGGGCAGGGGAAATGAAAAACTGTTTTTT

J: TRBJ2-7
D: TRBD2
size: -
V: TRBV28
CDR3: CASSLKLAGGAYEQYF
DNA: TGTGCCAGCAGTTTGAAGCTAGCGGGAGGAGCCTACGAGCAGTACTTC

J: TRBJ2-3
D: TRBD2
size: once
V: TRBV11-1
CDR3: CASSMLTSGTDTQYF
DNA: TGTGCCAGCAGCATGCTGACTAGCGGCACAGATACGCAGTATTTT

J: TRBJ1-4
D: -
size: -
V: TRBV7-6
CDR3: CASSLVPGAEEKLFF
DNA: TGTGCCAGCAGCTTAGTACCGGGGGCGGAAGAAAAACTGTTTTTT

J: TRBJ1-2
D: -
size: -
V: TRBV19
CDR3: CASELDRFNGYTF
DNA: TGTGCCAGTGAATTGGATAGGTTTAACGGCTACACCTTC

J: TRBJ2-1
D: -
size: -
V: TRBV5-1
CDR3: CASSDIADSYNEQFF
DNA: TGCGCCAGCAGCGACATAGCGGATTCCTACAATGAGCAGTTCTTC

J: TRBJ2-1
D: TRBD1
size: -
V: TRBV5-1
CDR3: CASGGTGGTESTLYNEQFF
DNA: TGCGCCAGCGGGGGGACAGGGGGCACCGAGTCGACGCTCTACAATGAGCAGTTCTTC

J: TRBJ2-1
D: -
size: -
V: TRBV7-2
CDR3: CASSLRGGGSGEQFF
DNA: TGTGCCAGCAGCTTGAGAGGAGGGGGAAGTGGTGAGCAGTTCTTC

J: TRBJ1-3
D: -
size: -
V: TRBV18
CDR3: CASSPPSYEGTLYF
DNA: TGTGCCAGCTCACCACCGTCGTATGAGGGGACATTATATTTT

J: TRBJ2-7
D: TRBD2
size: -
V: TRBV5-1
CDR3: CASSFGLAGGEQYF
DNA: TGCGCCAGCAGCTTCGGACTAGCGGGAGGCGAGCAGTACTTC

J: TRBJ1-4
D: -
size: -
V: TRBV15
CDR3: CATSTHSATNEKLFF
DNA: TGTGCCACCAGCACCCACTCTGCAACTAATGAAAAACTGTTTTTT

J: TRBJ1-2
D: -
size: -
V: TRBV6-6
CDR3: CASSIANYGYTF
DNA: TGTGCCAGCAGTATAGCTAACTATGGCTACACCTTC

J: TRBJ2-7
D: -
size: -
V: TRBV6-5
CDR3: CASSYSMTRGSYEQYF
DNA: TGTGCCAGCAGTTACTCTATGACTCGGGGTTCCTACGAGCAGTACTTC

J: TRBJ1-2
D: -
size: -
V: TRBV7-9
CDR3: CASSLSQGSDGYTF
DNA: TGTGCCAGCAGCTTATCCCAGGGATCGGATGGCTACACCTTC

J: TRBJ1-2
D: TRBD1
size: -
V: TRBV4-3
CDR3: CASSQEHDRVVWGYTF
DNA: TGCGCCAGCAGCCAAGAACACGACAGGGTAGTATGGGGCTACACCTTC

J: TRBJ2-3
D: -
size: -
V: TRBV6-5
CDR3: CASSYSVLVPDTQYF
DNA: TGTGCCAGCAGTTACTCGGTGCTAGTGCCAGATACGCAGTATTTT

J: TRBJ2-3
D: TRBD1
size: -
V: TRBV18
CDR3: CASSPNRGRTTDTQYF
DNA: TGTGCCAGCTCACCAAACAGGGGGCGGACGACAGATACGCAGTATTTT

J: TRBJ2-2
D: -
size: -
V: TRBV6-4
CDR3: CASSDRLTGELFF
DNA: TGTGCCAGCAGTGACAGGCTCACCGGGGAGCTGTTTTTT

J: TRBJ2-3
D: -
size: -
V: TRBV6-1
CDR3: CASSERIAGTDTQYF
DNA: TGTGCCAGCAGTGAACGGATAGCAGGCACAGATACGCAGTATTTT

J: TRBJ2-5
D: TRBD2
size: once
V: TRBV10-3
CDR3: CAISESGLAGGLETQYF
DNA: TGTGCCATCAGTGAGTCAGGCCTAGCGGGAGGGTTAGAGACCCAGTACTTC

J: TRBJ2-4
D: TRBD1
size: -
V: TRBV4-3
CDR3: CASSQVVGQGFSIQYF
DNA: TGCGCCAGCAGCCAAGTCGTGGGACAGGGGTTCAGCATTCAGTACTTC

J: TRBJ1-1
D: -
size: -
V: TRBV6-5
CDR3: CASSYSMLGSEAFF
DNA: TGTGCCAGCAGTTACTCGATGTTGGGGTCTGAAGCTTTCTTT

J: TRBJ2-5
D: -
size: -
V: TRBV18
CDR3: CASSPTAGKETQYF
DNA: TGTGCCAGCTCACCAACCGCAGGGAAGGAGACCCAGTACTTC